The clone carrying this TCR beta chain occurred a few times. Its antigen is currently unknown. This sample stems from a study of blood T cells in healthy people across ages. Findings of the study overall: Naive CD4+ cell counts and diversity both ran higher in long-lived than in aged donors.

PBMCs numbering at least 6 million were isolated per sample. Extractions gave at least 5.5 micrograms of total RNA per sample. The CDR3 has 17 amino acids. The V end was cut by 6 bases, the J end by 0 bases, with 18 bases between. CDR1 and CDR2 (germline): MNHNS, SASEGT. Then a second PCR, running about 6 to 11 cycles, was carried out with a sample-barcoded 5' primer and a J-beta primer mix. TCRdb passed the 5' RACE reads through MiXCR, listing each CDR3 protein once. The table shows approximately 800,000 distinct CDR3 sequences, with roughly 24% occurring only once. A further study also used this sample, focusing on T cells of mothers and their children.

The receptor was derived from a boy between 10 and 17 years old in good health. Material for sequencing was blood. The chain is built from TRBV6-1 and TRBJ2-4; D unresolved. The CDR3 region has the DNA TGTGCCAGCAGCGCCCTGGGGAACACCTTAGCCAAAAACATTCAGTACTTC. It yields the protein CASSALGNTLAKNIQYF.